This entry features one T cell receptor beta chain sequence. What it binds is unknown. The CDR3 is 16 amino acids. The germline V gene encodes CDR1 SGHVS and CDR2 FQNEAQ. The V gene lost 5 bases and the J gene lost 0 bases, with 14 bases spanning the gap. Assay used: immunoSEQ multiplex PCR; TCRdb lists only in-frame clones, some missing. The sample comprises more than 65,000 clones, more than 75% of which are singletons, and about 5.9% rests with the top ten. This record comes from a study of OX40 agonist ivuxolimab in advanced cancers. Across the study: Ivuxolimab, which patients received intravenously every 2 weeks, was dosed at 0.01 to 10 mg/kg. Having had anti-PD-1, anti-PD-L1 or anti-CTLA-4 therapy before was allowed, and under 50% had some. Partial responses were seen in three patients, one with hepatocellular carcinoma and two with cutaneous melanoma.

Study-wide findings and caveats: Low normalized clonal expansion also occurred in some nonresponding patients.

V gene TRBV7-8 combines with J gene TRBJ2-1; D assignment may be TRBD1 or TRBD2 (5 bases each). The sequencing here drew on CD4+ or CD8+ T cells sorted from blood, taken in a trial of the OX40 agonist ivuxolimab. The clonotype originates from an adult with an advanced solid tumor such as melanoma, head and neck, liver or kidney cancer. CDR3 in DNA: TGTGCCAGCAGCCCCGGGACGGTTAGCTCCTACAATGAGCAGTTCTTC. Encoded protein: CASSPGTVSSYNEQFF. The full variable domain, completed using reference TRBV7-8 and TRBJ2-1, is GAGVSQSPRYKVAKRGQDVALRCDPISGHVSLFWYQQALGQGPEFLTYFQNEAQLDKSGLPSDRFFAERPEGSVSTLKIQRTQQEDSAVYLCASSPGTVSSYNEQFFGPGTRLTVL.